This T cell receptor beta chain was recorded in a study of cytomegalovirus exposure and HLA in healthy donors. Germline V gene sequence: CDR1 MDHEN, CDR2 SYDVKM. This CDR3 contains 16 residues. V lost 2 bases, J lost 4 bases, and 10 bases stayed unmatched. Sequencing used immunoSEQ multiplex PCR; TCRdb keeps in-frame clones, though not all of them. This table holds 240,000 or so clones, about 90% found once. The approximately 120-subject validation cohort, separate from the approximately 660-subject first cohort, included the donors. The clonotype comes from a woman aged 30 to 39 in good health and CMV-seropositive. The chain carries TRBV28 and TRBJ2-7; TRBD2 aligns across 8 bases. The sample consisted of PBMCs. The CDR3 protein is CASSLRPGLERYEQYF. DNA for the CDR3: TGTGCCAGCAGTTTACGACCGGGACTAGAGAGGTACGAGCAGTACTTC.